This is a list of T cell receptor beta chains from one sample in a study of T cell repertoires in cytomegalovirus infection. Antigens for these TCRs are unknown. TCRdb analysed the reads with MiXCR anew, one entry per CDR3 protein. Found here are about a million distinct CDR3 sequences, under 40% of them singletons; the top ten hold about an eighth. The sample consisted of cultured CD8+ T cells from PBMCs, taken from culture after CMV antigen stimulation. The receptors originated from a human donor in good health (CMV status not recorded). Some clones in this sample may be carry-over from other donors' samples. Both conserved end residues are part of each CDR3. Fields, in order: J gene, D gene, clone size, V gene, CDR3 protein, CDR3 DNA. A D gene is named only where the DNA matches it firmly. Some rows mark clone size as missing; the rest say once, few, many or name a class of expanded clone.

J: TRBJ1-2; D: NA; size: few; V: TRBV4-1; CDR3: CASSQVRVDNYGYTF; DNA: TGCGCCAGCAGCCAAGTTCGAGTGGATAACTATGGCTACACCTTC
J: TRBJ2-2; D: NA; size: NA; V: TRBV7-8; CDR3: CAHTTRGGDTGELFF; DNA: TGTGCCCATACCACGAGGGGTGGCGACACCGGGGAGCTGTTTTTT
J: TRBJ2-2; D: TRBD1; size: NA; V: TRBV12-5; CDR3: CASGFLLSPPGQGATLATGELFF; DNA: TGTGCTAGTGGTTTTTTACTCTCTCCACCTGGACAGGGGGCAACCCTGGCAACCGGGGAGCTGTTTTTT
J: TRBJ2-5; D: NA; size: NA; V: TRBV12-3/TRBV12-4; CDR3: CASSLGGAGVETQYF; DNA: TGTGCCAGCAGTTTAGGTGGGGCAGGGGTAGAGACCCAGTACTTC
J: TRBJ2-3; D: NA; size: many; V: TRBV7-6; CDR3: CASSLDHTDTQYF; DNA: TGTGCCAGCAGCTTAGACCACACAGATACGCAGTATTTT
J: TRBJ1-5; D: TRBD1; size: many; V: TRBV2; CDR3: CASLRDRGTTPQHF; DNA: TGTGCCAGCCTTCGGGACAGGGGCACCACGCCCCAGCATTTT
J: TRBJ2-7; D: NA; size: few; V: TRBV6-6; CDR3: CASSSGTLEAYEQYF; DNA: TGTGCCAGCAGTTCTGGGACTCTAGAGGCGTACGAGCAGTACTTC
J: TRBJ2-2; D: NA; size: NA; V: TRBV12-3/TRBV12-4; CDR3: CASTLQGSKTGELFF; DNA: TGTGCCAGCACCCTACAGGGATCAAAGACCGGGGAGCTGTTTTTT
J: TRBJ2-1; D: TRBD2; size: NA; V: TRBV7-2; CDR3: CASSRGGTGVNEQFF; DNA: TGTGCCAGCAGCCGCGGGGGGACTGGGGTGAATGAGCAGTTCTTC
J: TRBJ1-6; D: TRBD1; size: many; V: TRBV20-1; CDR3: CSARRTGSRYNSPLHF; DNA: TGCAGTGCTAGGAGGACAGGGTCTCGCTATAATTCACCCCTCCACTTT
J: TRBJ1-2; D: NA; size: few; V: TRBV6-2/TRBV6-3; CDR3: CASTNREVRDGYTF; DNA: TGTGCCAGCACGAACAGGGAGGTCCGAGATGGCTACACCTTC